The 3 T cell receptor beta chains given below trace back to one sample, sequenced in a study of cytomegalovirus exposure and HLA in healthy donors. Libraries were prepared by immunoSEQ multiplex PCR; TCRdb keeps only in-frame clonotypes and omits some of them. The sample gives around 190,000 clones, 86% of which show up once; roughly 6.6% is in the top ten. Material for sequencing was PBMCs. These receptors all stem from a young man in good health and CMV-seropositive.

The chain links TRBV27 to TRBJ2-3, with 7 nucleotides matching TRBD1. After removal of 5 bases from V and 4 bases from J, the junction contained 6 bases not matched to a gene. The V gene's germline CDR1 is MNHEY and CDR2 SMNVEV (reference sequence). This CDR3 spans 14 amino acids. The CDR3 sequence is CASSVTGWADTQYF. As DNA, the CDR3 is TGTGCCAGCAGTGTGACAGGGTGGGCAGATACGCAGTATTTT.

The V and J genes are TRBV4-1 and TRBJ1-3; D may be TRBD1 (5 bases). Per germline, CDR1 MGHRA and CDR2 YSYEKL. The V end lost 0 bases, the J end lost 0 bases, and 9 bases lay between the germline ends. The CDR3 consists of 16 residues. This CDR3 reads CASSQETGRSGNTIYF. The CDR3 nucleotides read TGCGCCAGCAGCCAAGAAACAGGCCGCTCTGGAAACACCATATATTTT.

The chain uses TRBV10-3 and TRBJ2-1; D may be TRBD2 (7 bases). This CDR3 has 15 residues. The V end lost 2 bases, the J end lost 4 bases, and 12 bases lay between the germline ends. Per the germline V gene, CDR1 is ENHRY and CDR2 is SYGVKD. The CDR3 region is CAISERRGPYNEQFF. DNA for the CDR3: TGTGCCATCAGTGAGAGGCGGGGGCCTTACAATGAGCAGTTCTTC.